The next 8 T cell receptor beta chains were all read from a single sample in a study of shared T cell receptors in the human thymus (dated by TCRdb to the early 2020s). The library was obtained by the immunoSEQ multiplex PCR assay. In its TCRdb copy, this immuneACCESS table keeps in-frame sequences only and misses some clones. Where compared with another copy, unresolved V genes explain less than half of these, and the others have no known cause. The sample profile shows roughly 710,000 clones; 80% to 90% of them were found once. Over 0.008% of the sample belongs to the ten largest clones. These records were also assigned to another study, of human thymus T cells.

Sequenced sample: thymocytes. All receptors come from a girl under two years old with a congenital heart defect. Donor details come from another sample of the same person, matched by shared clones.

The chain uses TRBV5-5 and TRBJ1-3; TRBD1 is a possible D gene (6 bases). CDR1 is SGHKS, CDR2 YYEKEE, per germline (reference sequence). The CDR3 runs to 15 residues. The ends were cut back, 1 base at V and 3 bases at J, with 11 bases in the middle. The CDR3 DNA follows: TGTGCCAGCAGCTTGTACAGGGCTGGTGGAAACACCATATATTTT. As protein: CASSLYRAGGNTIYF.

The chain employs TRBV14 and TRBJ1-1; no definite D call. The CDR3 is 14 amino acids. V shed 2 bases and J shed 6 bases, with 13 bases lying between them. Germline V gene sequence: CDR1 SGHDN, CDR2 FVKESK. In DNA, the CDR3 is TGTGCCAGCAGCCAACAGACTTCAGTGGCTGAAGCTTTCTTT. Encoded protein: CASSQQTSVAEAFF.

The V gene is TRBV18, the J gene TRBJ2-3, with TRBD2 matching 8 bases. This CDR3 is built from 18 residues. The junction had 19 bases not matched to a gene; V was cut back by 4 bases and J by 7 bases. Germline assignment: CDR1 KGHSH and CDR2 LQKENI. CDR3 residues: CASSRDHSPGGVKHTQYF. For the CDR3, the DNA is TGTGCCAGCTCACGAGACCACAGCCCCGGGGGGGTCAAGCATACGCAGTATTTT.

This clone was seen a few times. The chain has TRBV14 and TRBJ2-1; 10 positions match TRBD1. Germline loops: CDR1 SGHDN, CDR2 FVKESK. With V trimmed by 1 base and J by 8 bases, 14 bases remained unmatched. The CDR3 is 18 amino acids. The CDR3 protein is CASSQGWYKGQGLDEQFF. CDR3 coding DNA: TGTGCCAGCAGCCAAGGATGGTATAAGGGACAGGGGTTGGATGAGCAGTTCTTC.

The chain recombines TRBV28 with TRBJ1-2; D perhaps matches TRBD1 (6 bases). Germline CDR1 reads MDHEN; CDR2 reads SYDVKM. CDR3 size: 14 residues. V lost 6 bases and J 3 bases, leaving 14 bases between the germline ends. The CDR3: CASRPSRGDYGYTF. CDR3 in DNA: TGTGCCAGCAGACCCTCCAGGGGAGACTATGGCTACACCTTC.

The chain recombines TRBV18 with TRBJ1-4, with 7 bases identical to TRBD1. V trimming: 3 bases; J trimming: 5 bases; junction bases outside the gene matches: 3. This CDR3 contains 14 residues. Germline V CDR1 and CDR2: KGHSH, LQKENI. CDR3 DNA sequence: TGTGCCAGCTCACCCAACAGGGGAAATGAAAAACTGTTTTTT. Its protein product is CASSPNRGNEKLFF.

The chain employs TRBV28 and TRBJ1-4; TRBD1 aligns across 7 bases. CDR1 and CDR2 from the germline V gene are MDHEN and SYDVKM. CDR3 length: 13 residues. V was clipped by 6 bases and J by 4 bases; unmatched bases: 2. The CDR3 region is CASRQGGNEKLFF. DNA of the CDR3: TGTGCCAGCAGGCAGGGGGGTAATGAAAAACTGTTTTTT.

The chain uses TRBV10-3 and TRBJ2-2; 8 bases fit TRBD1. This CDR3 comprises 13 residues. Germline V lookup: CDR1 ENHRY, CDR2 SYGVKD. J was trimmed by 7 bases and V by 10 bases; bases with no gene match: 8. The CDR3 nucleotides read TGTGCCAACCGACAGGGGCCCGTCGGGGAGCTGTTTTTT. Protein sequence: CANRQGPVGELFF.